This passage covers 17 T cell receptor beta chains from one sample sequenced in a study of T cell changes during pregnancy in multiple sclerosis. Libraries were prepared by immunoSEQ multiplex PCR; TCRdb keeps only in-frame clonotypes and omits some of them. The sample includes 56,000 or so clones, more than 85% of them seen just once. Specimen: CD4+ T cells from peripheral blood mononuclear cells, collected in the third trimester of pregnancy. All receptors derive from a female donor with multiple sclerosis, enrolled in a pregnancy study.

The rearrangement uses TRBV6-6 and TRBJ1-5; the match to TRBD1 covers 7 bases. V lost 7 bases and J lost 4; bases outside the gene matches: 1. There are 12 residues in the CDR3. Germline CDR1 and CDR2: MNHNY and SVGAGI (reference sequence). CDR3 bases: TGTGCCAGCATGACAGGGAATCAGCCCCAGCATTTT. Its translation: CASMTGNQPQHF.

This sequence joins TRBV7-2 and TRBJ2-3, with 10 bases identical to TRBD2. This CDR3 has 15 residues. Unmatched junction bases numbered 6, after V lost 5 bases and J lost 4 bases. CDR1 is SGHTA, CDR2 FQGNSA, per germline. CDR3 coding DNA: TGTGCCAGCAGCCACCTAGCGGGGGCCGCAGATACGCAGTATTTT. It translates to CASSHLAGAADTQYF.

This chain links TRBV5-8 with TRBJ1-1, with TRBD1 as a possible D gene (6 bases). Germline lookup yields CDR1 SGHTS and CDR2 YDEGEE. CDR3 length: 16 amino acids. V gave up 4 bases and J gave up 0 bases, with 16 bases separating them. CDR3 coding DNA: TGTGCCAGCAGCAAAGACACCGGGACACTGAACACTGAAGCTTTCTTT. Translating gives CASSKDTGTLNTEAFF.

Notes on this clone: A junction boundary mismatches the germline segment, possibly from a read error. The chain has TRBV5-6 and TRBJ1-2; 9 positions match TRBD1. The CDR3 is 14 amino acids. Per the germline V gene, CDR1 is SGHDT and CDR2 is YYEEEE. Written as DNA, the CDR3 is TGTGCCAGCACCTTGGGACAGGGCAACTATGGCTACACCTTC. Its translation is CASTLGQGNYGYTF.

CDR3 sequence (DNA): TGCGCCAGCAGTCCTACAGGGGGAGAGACCCAGTACTTC. Amino acid sequence: CASSPTGGETQYF. This chain joins TRBV10-2 and TRBJ2-5; 8 bases are a match to TRBD1. This CDR3 is built from 13 residues. The V gene's germline CDR1 is WSHSY and CDR2 SAAADI. V trimming: 5 bases; J trimming: 4 bases; junction bases outside the gene matches: 3.

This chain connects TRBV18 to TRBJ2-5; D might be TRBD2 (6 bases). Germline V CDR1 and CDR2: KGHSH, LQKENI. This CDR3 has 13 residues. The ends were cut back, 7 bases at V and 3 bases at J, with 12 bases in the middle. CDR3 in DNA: TGTGCCAGCTTTAGCGGAACCAAAGAGACCCAGTACTTC. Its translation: CASFSGTKETQYF.

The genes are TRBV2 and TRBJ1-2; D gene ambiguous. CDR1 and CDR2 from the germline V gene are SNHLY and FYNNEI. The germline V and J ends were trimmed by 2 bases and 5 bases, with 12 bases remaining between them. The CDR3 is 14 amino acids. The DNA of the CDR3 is TGTGCCAGCAGTGAACTGGCAGAACATTATGGCTACACCTTC. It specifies CASSELAEHYGYTF.

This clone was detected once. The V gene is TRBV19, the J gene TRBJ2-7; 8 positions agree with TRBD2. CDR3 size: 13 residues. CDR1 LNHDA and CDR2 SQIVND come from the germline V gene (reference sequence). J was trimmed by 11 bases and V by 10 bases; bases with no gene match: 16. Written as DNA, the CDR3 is TGTGCCACCACGACGGACAGCGGGGGTCAGAAGTACTTC. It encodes CATTTDSGGQKYF. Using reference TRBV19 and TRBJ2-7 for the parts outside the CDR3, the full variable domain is DGGITQSPKYLFRKEGQNVTLSCEQNLNHDAMYWYRQDPGQGLRLIYYSQIVNDFQKGDIAEGYSVSREKKESFPLTVTSAQKNPTAFYLCATTTDSGGQKYFGPGTRLTVT.

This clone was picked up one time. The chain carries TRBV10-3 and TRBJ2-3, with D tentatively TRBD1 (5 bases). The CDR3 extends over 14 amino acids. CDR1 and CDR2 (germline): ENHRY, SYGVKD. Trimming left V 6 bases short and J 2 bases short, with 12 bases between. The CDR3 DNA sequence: TGTGCCATCAGCCAACAGGCCGTCACAGATACGCAGTATTTT. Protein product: CAISQQAVTDTQYF.

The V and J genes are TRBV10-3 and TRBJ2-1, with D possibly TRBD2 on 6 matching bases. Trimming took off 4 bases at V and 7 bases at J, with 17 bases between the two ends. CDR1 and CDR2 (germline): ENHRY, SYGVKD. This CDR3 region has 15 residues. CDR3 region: CAISGLREDGNEQFF. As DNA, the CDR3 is TGTGCCATCAGTGGTTTGAGGGAGGACGGAAATGAGCAGTTCTTC.

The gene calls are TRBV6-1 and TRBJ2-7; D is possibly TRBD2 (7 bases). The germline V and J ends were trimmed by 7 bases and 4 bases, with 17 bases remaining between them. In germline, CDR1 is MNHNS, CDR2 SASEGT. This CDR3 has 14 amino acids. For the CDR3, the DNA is TGTGCCAGCACCGAGGGGGGGGTTGCGTACGAGCAGTACTTC. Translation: CASTEGGVAYEQYF.

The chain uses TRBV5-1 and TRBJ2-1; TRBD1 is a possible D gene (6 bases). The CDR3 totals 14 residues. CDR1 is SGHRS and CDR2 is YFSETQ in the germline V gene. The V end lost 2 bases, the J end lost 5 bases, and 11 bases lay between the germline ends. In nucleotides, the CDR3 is TGCGCCAGCAGCTTCGGGGACACCCACAATGAGCAGTTCTTC. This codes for CASSFGDTHNEQFF.

The CDR3 DNA is TGTGCCAGCAGCTTAACGAGAGGGGAGGGCAATCAGCCCCAGCATTTT. Its protein is CASSLTRGEGNQPQHF. The chain joins TRBV7-2 to TRBJ1-5, with D possibly TRBD1 on 5 matching bases. The V gene's germline CDR1 is SGHTA and CDR2 FQGNSA. The CDR3 extends over 16 amino acids. V was shortened by 2 bases and J by 2 bases, with 13 bases between the two germline ends. Full variable domain (rest looked up from reference TRBV7-2 and TRBJ1-5): GAGVSQSPSNKVTEKGKDVELRCDPISGHTALYWYRQSLGQGLEFLIYFQGNSAPDKSGLPSDRFSAERTGGSVSTLTIQRTQQEDSAVYLCASSLTRGEGNQPQHFGDGTRLSIL.

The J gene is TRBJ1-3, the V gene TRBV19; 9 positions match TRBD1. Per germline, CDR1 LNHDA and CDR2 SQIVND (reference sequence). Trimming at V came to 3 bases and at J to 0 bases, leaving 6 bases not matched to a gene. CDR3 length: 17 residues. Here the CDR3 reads CASSMEDRGISGNTIYF. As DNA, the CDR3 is TGTGCCAGTAGTATGGAAGACAGGGGGATCTCTGGAAACACCATATATTTT.

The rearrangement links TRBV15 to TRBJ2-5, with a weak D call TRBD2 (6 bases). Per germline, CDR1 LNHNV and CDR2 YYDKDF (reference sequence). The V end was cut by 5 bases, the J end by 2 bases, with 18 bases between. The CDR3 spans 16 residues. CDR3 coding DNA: TGTGCCACCAGCGGGACGACCGCGCGGGAACAAGAGACCCAGTACTTC. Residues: CATSGTTAREQETQYF.

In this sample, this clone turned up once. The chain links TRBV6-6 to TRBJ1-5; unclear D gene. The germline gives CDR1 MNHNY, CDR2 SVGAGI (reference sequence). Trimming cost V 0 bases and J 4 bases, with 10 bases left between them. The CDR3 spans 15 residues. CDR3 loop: CASSYSWEANQPQHF. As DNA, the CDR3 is TGTGCCAGCAGTTACTCGTGGGAGGCGAATCAGCCCCAGCATTTT.

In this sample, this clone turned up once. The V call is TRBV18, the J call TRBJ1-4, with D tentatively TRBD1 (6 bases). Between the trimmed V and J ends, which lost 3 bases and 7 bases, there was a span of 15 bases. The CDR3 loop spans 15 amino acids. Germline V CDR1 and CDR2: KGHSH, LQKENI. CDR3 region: CASSPPLGQPEKLFF. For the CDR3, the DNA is TGTGCCAGCTCACCCCCTCTCGGACAGCCTGAAAAACTGTTTTTT.